Detailed here is one T cell receptor (beta chain). This clone's antigen is unknown. Base qualities were left out, and no much larger clone turns up one base away. For repertoire sequencing, TCR beta CDR3 regions were amplified from RNA transcripts. A first-round RT-PCR used HTBI primers with the Qiagen OneStep RT-PCR kit, followed by a second-round multiplex PCR, size selection and purification. Libraries were sequenced on an Illumina HiSeq2000 using paired-end 100 bp reads. For the original study's pipeline: SOAPnuke was used for read processing, and reads with adapters, uncalled bases, a mean Phred below 15, or no exact constant-primer or identifier match were discarded. High-quality paired reads were merged with COPE v1.2.5. Each unique nucleotide sequence was defined as a clonotype, and clonotypes were aligned to IMGT TRB V, D and J references with MiTCR v1.1. The analysis was limited to V-J combinations with a frequency above 0.0001, which together covered around 99% of the repertoires. A TCR clonal expansion and chaos score per V-J combination was defined as the ratio of F50 clonal expansion to chaos observed in the TCRdist matrix. Welch's t-statistics and random forest were used to narrow the features down to approximately 13 V-J combinations, which were then fed into a naive Bayes classifier. The similarity between thyroid and blood repertoires was quantified using the Morisita-Horn index. The raw public reads went through TCRdb reprocessing: fastp at Q25, MiXCR clone calling, in-frame beta chains kept. Every distinct CDR3 protein forms one entry, paired with its most common genes and DNA. For this entry, the V and J calls and clone size follow TCRdb and not the study's own pipeline. Within this sample are about 740,000 distinct CDR3 sequences, with approximately 40% of them counted one time only. The leading ten clones occupy roughly 45% of the sample.

Measured from the cysteine to the phenylalanine, the CDR3 is 13 residues long. Only the CDR3 portion is preserved as DNA: 39 bases, with reading frame beginning at the first base. Based on the germline V gene, the CDR1 and CDR2 sequences are WSHSY and SAAADI. The V and J ends are trimmed by 8 bases and 3 bases, leaving 8 bases between them. The data stem from a study of Graves' ophthalmopathy and Graves' hyperthyroidism (dated by TCRdb to 2017 to 2018). With regard to the full study: Peripheral blood was collected at initial diagnosis, prior to any treatment. TCR beta repertoire signatures were used to distinguish Graves' ophthalmopathy from Graves' hyperthyroidism and to predict progression to ophthalmopathy. In total, 135 blood samples were TCR-sequenced: approximately 42 ophthalmopathy, approximately 80 hyperthyroidism and around 17 hyperthyroidism-to-ophthalmopathy patients. To explore V-J signatures that distinguish ophthalmopathy from hyperthyroidism, a discovery set of more than 90 patients was enrolled, made up of over 40 with ophthalmopathy and 57 with stable hyperthyroidism. The independent validation cohort included some 19 hyperthyroidism patients plus 17 patients who later progressed from hyperthyroidism to ophthalmopathy. T-cell repertoires of thyroid tissue and blood were compared in 5 or 6 hyperthyroidism patients. After sampling, hyperthyroidism patients received methimazole starting at 30 mg daily, and ophthalmopathy patients received high-dose intravenous methylprednisolone.

Study-level results and caveats: Most expanded thyroid clonotypes with frequency above 0.001 were also detected in blood, suggesting blood repertoires may reflect the thyroid immune response. No statistical method was used to set the sample size in advance, and the investigators knew which group each participant was assigned to. Ophthalmopathy was separated from stable hyperthyroidism by the 13-signature model with roughly 87% sensitivity and about 81% specificity in cross-validation and with 80%/75% in the test set. In validation, the model predicted ophthalmopathy progression with about 71% sensitivity and approximately 78% specificity; 12 predicted patients were CT-confirmed with GO in a median of around 6 months.

Ophthalmopathy patients had moderately to severely active disease, Clinical Activity Score of at least 3, NOSPECS grade of at least 4, and disease duration under 3 months. Patients with other autoimmune diseases, uncontrolled infections, pregnancy or lactation were excluded. Clinical symptoms, serum thyroxine, TRAb, thyroid ultrasound and orbital computed tomography formed the basis of the diagnosis. Using Ficoll-Paque density gradient centrifugation, PBMCs were isolated from about 10 ml of fresh peripheral blood. Total RNA was extracted using Trizol reagent, and RNA quality was checked on an Agilent 2100 Bioanalyzer.

The source is an adult man with Graves' ophthalmopathy. This chain is built from TRBV10-2 and TRBJ2-6, with the D segment identity uncertain. The specimen sequenced was peripheral blood. The bases read TGCGCCAGCTTGCCCTATGGGGCCAACGTCCTGACTTTC. This codes for CASLPYGANVLTF.